Included here is one TCR beta chain sequence, with context. What it binds is unknown. This specimen comes from a study of T cell responses to AZD1222 COVID-19 vaccine. Study findings and constraints: No day 14 peak samples; only post-peak repertoires were characterized.

Some clones are missing from TCRdb's copy, which holds only in-frame ones; the method was immunoSEQ multiplex PCR. The sample holds around 89,000 clones, roughly 88% seen once. The CDR3 is 19 residues long. V shed 1 base and J shed 1 base, with 22 bases lying between them. In germline, CDR1 is SGHDN, CDR2 FVKESK. The sequencing here drew on peripheral blood, taken on day 0 of AZD1222 vaccination. The chain links TRBV14 to TRBJ2-5; no clear D. The source of this sequence is an adult in good health. Here the CDR3 reads CASSQVGIFSDPRQETQYF. The CDR3 DNA sequence: TGTGCCAGCAGCCAAGTTGGCATCTTTTCCGATCCCCGCCAAGAGACCCAGTACTTC.